The T cell receptor (beta chain) described here comes from a study of blood T cell repertoires in COVID-19. Clones were read by immunoSEQ multiplex PCR, and TCRdb kept only the in-frame ones, dropping some. The data hold around 320,000 clones, with 89% observed a single time. J lost 6 bases, V lost 5 bases, and 14 bases had no gene match. This CDR3 comprises 16 residues. Germline assignment: CDR1 MDHEN and CDR2 SYDVKM. Sequencing was carried out using peripheral blood. The V gene is TRBV28, the J gene TRBJ1-1, with 8 positions matching TRBD1. The TCR was taken from a woman between 25 and 40 years old with COVID-19, enrolled during active disease. The CDR3 sequence is CASSPPLRQGFPEAFF. The CDR3, as DNA: TGTGCCAGCAGTCCACCCCTCCGACAGGGGTTTCCTGAAGCTTTCTTT.